A selection of T cell receptor beta chains follows, all from one sample in a study of blood T cell repertoires in COVID-19. Sequenced by immunoSEQ multiplex PCR; TCRdb stores in-frame clones only, minus some. This sample yields under 150,000 clones, of which 70% to 90% are seen a single time; about 3.2% belongs to the top ten. The sequenced sample was peripheral blood. All receptors come from a woman in her thirties or forties with active or convalescent COVID-19. CDR3s include the opening cysteine and the closing phenylalanine or tryptophan. The D gene is left open where the match is weak. Rows may omit the clone size; those that give it use once, few, many or a size class.

TRBV18,.,.,TRBJ1-6,TGTGCCAGCTCACCATCGGTAAAGGGGGAAGGTTCACCCCTCCACTTT,CASSPSVKGEGSPLHF
TRBV10-1,.,once,TRBJ1-6,TGCGCCAGCAGTGAGTTTGGCAGGGAAGATTCACCCCTCCACTTT,CASSEFGREDSPLHF
TRBV19,TRBD1,.,TRBJ1-2,TGTGCCAGTAGCCCCTGGGACAGGGGCTATGGCTACACCTTC,CASSPWDRGYGYTF
TRBV20-1,.,.,TRBJ1-6,TGCAGTGCTAGTCGTGGCCCGCGAGGGAATTCACCCCTCCACTTT,CSASRGPRGNSPLHF
TRBV19,TRBD2,.,TRBJ2-4,TGTGCCAGTAGTTCTGTGGGGGGGGACATTCAGTACTTC,CASSSVGGDIQYF
TRBV28,.,once,TRBJ1-5,TGTGCCAGCAGTTTAACTACCCGTCGGAATCAGCCCCAGCATTTT,CASSLTTRRNQPQHF
TRBV3-1/TRBV3-2,.,.,TRBJ2-6,TGTGCCAGCAGCCAAGATTTGGGAGTGGCCAACGTCCTGACTTTC,CASSQDLGVANVLTF
TRBV30,TRBD1,.,TRBJ1-1,TGTGCCGCGGACAGGATGAACACTGAAGCTTTCTTT,CAADRMNTEAFF
TRBV6-2/TRBV6-3,.,.,TRBJ2-7,TGTGCCAGCAGTCCGACAGGAACCCACTACGAGCAGTACTTC,CASSPTGTHYEQYF
TRBV3-1/TRBV3-2,TRBD1,.,TRBJ1-5,TGTGCCAGCAGCCCAGGACAGGGCGAGGGCAATCAGCCCCAGCATTTT,CASSPGQGEGNQPQHF
TRBV9,.,.,TRBJ2-5,TGTGCCAGCAGCGTAGTCGGACAGTTGGGGACGGAGACCCAGTACTTC,CASSVVGQLGTETQYF
TRBV5-1,TRBD2,.,TRBJ2-1,TGCGCCAGCAGCTTTGGTGGCGGGAGCTCCTACAATGAGCAGTTCTTC,CASSFGGGSSYNEQFF
TRBV9,.,.,TRBJ1-2,TGTGCCAGCAGCCAGGGGCAGGGAATCAACTATGGCTACACCTTC,CASSQGQGINYGYTF
TRBV19,.,once,TRBJ1-5,TGTGCCAGTAAAATAGATGGACACGTCAATCAGCCCCAGCATTTT,CASKIDGHVNQPQHF
TRBV6-2/TRBV6-3,.,once,TRBJ1-6,TGTGCCAGCAGTCGGGACTACCCCCGAAATAATTCACCCCTCCACTTT,CASSRDYPRNNSPLHF
TRBV5-5,.,many,TRBJ1-1,TGTGCCAGCAGCGAACAGGGGAACACTGAAGCTTTCTTT,CASSEQGNTEAFF
TRBV3-1/TRBV3-2,.,.,TRBJ1-2,TGTGCCAGCAGCCAAGAGGGGAGGGACCTCTTCGGCTACACCTTC,CASSQEGRDLFGYTF
TRBV6-5,TRBD1,few,TRBJ1-6,TGTGCCAGCAGGGGGGGCGGGACAGGCGGATCACCCCTCCACTTT,CASRGGGTGGSPLHF
TRBV28,TRBD1,.,TRBJ1-5,TGTGCCACAACTCTTCCAGGGGGCTATAGCAATCAGCCCCAGCATTTT,CATTLPGGYSNQPQHF
TRBV5-4,.,.,TRBJ1-4,TGTGCCAGCACTCCGGGCCCCTGGGGCCATAATGAAAAACTGTTTTTT,CASTPGPWGHNEKLFF
TRBV2,.,.,TRBJ1-6,TGTGCCAGCAGGAAGGACACTCCCAATTCACCCCTCCACTTT,CASRKDTPNSPLHF
TRBV9,TRBD2,.,TRBJ2-5,TGTGCCAGCAGCTCACCCTCCGGGGGGGTAGAGACCCAGTACTTC,CASSSPSGGVETQYF
TRBV30,.,.,TRBJ1-4,TGTGCCTGGAGGGGGATAGGGGCGGCTAATGAAAAACTGTTTTTT,CAWRGIGAANEKLFF
TRBV28,.,.,TRBJ1-1,TGTGCCAGCAGTTTATTGAGGGGGGGAACATTCAACACTGAAGCTTTCTTT,CASSLLRGGTFNTEAFF
TRBV28,TRBD1,.,TRBJ1-1,TGTGCCAGCACCCCCGCCGGGACAGGGGGCCGGGGAGCTTTCTTT,CASTPAGTGGRGAFF
TRBV7-2,.,.,TRBJ1-2,TGTGCCAGCAGCCCTCGACAGTATGGCTACACCTTC,CASSPRQYGYTF
TRBV11-2,TRBD1,once,TRBJ1-4,TGTGCCAGCAGCCCGACAGGGGGCACTAATGAAAAACTGTTTTTT,CASSPTGGTNEKLFF
TRBV29-1,TRBD1,.,TRBJ1-5,TGCAGCGTGGCTGAGGGGACAGCCTACAATCAGCCCCAGCATTTT,CSVAEGTAYNQPQHF
TRBV4-1,.,once,TRBJ1-5,TGCGCCAGCAGCCAAGCATCCAAAAACAATCAGCCCCAGCATTTT,CASSQASKNNQPQHF
TRBV5-4,TRBD2,.,TRBJ2-7,TGTGCCAGCAGCTTAAGGCTAGCGGAAACCTACGAGCAGTACTTC,CASSLRLAETYEQYF
TRBV7-8,TRBD1,.,TRBJ1-4,TGTGCCAGCAGCTTAGAGGGACAGGGGGTAATTGCAACTAATGAAAAACTGTTTTTT,CASSLEGQGVIATNEKLFF
TRBV28,.,.,TRBJ2-2,TGTGCCAGCAGGTCCGGACTGATAACAAACACCGGGGAGCTGTTTTTT,CASRSGLITNTGELFF
TRBV7-2,.,.,TRBJ1-1,TGTGCCAGCAGCTTAGTTGTGGGACACCCGAACACTGAAGCTTTCTTT,CASSLVVGHPNTEAFF
TRBV7-2,.,.,TRBJ1-2,TGTGCCAGCAGCTTAGACAGTTATGGCTACACCTTC,CASSLDSYGYTF
TRBV20-1,.,.,TRBJ2-5,TGCAGTGCTAGCGAGCAAGAGACCCAGTACTTC,CSASEQETQYF
TRBV18,TRBD1,.,TRBJ1-4,TGTGCCAGCTCACCGGGACAGGGACATGAAAAACTGTTTTTT,CASSPGQGHEKLFF
TRBV19,.,.,TRBJ1-6,TGTGCCAGTAGCCGGGGGCGGGGGGCTGTCGGAAATTCACCCCTCCACTTT,CASSRGRGAVGNSPLHF
TRBV18,.,.,TRBJ1-5,TGTGCCAGCTCACCAGGCGGGAGTCAGCCCCAGCATTTT,CASSPGGSQPQHF
TRBV19,TRBD2,.,TRBJ2-3,TGTGCCAGTAGCGTGGGACTAGCGGGAGGAGATACGCAGTATTTT,CASSVGLAGGDTQYF
TRBV5-4,.,.,TRBJ1-1,TGTGCCAGCAGCTTGGGGAGACAGAGCATGAACACTGAAGCTTTCTTT,CASSLGRQSMNTEAFF
TRBV13,TRBD1,.,TRBJ1-4,TGTGCCAGCAGCCTAGGGGGGACAGGGGGCGCGGCTAATGAAAAACTGTTTTTT,CASSLGGTGGAANEKLFF
TRBV18,.,.,TRBJ1-2,TGTGCCAGCTCACTGAGTGGGCAGGAGGTTAGATATGGCTACACCTTC,CASSLSGQEVRYGYTF
TRBV10-3,.,.,TRBJ2-1,TGTGCCATCAGTGAAAGCGTAAGCTCCTACAATGAGCAGTTCTTC,CAISESVSSYNEQFF
TRBV28,TRBD1,.,TRBJ1-2,TGTGCCAGCAGTCTGGACAGGGGAAACTATGGCTACACCTTC,CASSLDRGNYGYTF
TRBV27,.,.,TRBJ1-1,TGTGCCAGCAGTTTATTTAGGGGAGGTGAAGCTTTCTTT,CASSLFRGGEAFF
TRBV18,.,.,TRBJ2-5,TGTGCCAGCTCACCAACTAGGCAAGAGACCCAGTACTTC,CASSPTRQETQYF
TRBV19,TRBD1,few,TRBJ2-3,TGTGCCAGTAGTACCGGACAGGGCGAGGGAGTAGATACGCAGTATTTT,CASSTGQGEGVDTQYF
TRBV28,TRBD1,once,TRBJ1-5,TGTGCCAGCAGTGTGGCAGGGGGCGGACAGCCCCAGCATTTT,CASSVAGGGQPQHF
TRBV6-5,.,.,TRBJ1-1,TGTGCCAGCAGCCTCAGGGAGGGCACTGAAGCTTTCTTT,CASSLREGTEAFF
TRBV28,.,.,TRBJ1-1,TGTGCCAGCAGTTTATTGCGGAACACTGAAGCTTTCTTT,CASSLLRNTEAFF